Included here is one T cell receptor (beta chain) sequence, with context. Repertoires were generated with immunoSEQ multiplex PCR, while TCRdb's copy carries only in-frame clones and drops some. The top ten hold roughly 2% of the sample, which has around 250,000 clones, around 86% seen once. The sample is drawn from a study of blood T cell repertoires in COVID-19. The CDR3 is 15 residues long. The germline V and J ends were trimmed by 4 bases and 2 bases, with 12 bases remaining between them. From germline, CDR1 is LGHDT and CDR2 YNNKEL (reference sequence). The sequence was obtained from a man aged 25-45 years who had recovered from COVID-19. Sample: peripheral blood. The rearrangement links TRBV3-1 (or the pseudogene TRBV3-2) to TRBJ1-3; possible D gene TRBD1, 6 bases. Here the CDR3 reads CASSLTQGAGNTIYF. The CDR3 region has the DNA TGTGCCAGCAGCCTAACACAGGGTGCTGGAAACACCATATATTTT.